This entry is about one TCR beta chain. Its matching antigen is unknown. 60 Vbeta and 13 Jbeta primers were used in PCR. Study processing details: Unique TCR beta chains numbered approximately 80 million in a later analysis, with roughly 10 million shared. TCRdb keeps only in-frame clones here, not all; method: immunoSEQ multiplex PCR. V, J and clone size reflect that table, while D and trimming were determined from the DNA. The table records 150,000 or so clones, 65% to 85% of them present only once. The data are from a study of cytomegalovirus exposure and HLA in healthy donors. This CDR3 region has 16 residues. V shed 2 bases, J shed 5 bases, and the junction held 7 bases outside the gene matches. The germline V gene encodes CDR1 SGDLS and CDR2 YYNGEE. Notes on the study in general: A further, later analysis showed that HLA-associated TCR beta chains (compared with equally common others) were more clonally expanded. After further analysis at a later stage, 17,000 or so TCR beta sequences were associated with HLA alleles at 0.05 false discovery rate. Most TCR sequences were rare, but some public TCRs occurred in many donors.

The source is a woman between 35 and 50 years old in good health and CMV-seropositive. V gene TRBV9 combines with J gene TRBJ1-1; 12 bases agree with TRBD1. Source material: PBMCs. This chain's CDR3 is CASSVGTGGPGTEAFF. For the CDR3, the DNA is TGTGCCAGCAGCGTGGGGACAGGGGGCCCGGGAACTGAAGCTTTCTTT.